These 27 T cell receptor beta chains share one sample of origin, sequenced in a study of beta chain features in type 1 diabetes. Isolated RNA was reverse transcribed in full, so expressed TCRB transcripts were sequenced. TCRdb's table, derived via immunoSEQ multiplex PCR, lists solely in-frame clones and lacks some. The sample records about 350,000 clones, around 20% being singletons. The sample was naive CD4+ T cells from blood. The receptors shown here come from a woman aged 18-29 years in good health.

The chain recombines TRBV21-1 with TRBJ1-2; the D call in the table, TRBD1, was not verified against the DNA. TRBV21-1 is a documented pseudogene. This CDR3 contains 15 residues. The CDR3: CASSKDVGACYGYTF. The CDR3 DNA reads TGTGCCAGCAGCAAAGACGTGGGGGCGTGCTATGGCTACACCTTC.

This clone has more than one count but fewer than ten. V and J are TRBV5-4 and TRBJ2-3; D is perhaps TRBD2 (5 bases). The CDR3 loop spans 16 amino acids. Germline V gene data show CDR1 as SGHNT and CDR2 as YYREEE (reference sequence). With 0 bases removed from V and 5 bases from J, the gap between germline ends came to 16 bases. The CDR3 here is CASSLGSGAGEDTQYF. The CDR3, as DNA: TGTGCCAGCAGCTTGGGGTCGGGCGCGGGTGAAGATACGCAGTATTTT.

CDR3 coding DNA: TGTGCCACCAGCAGAGGGGTAGCGGGACCCACAGATACGCAGTATTTT. Its protein product is CATSRGVAGPTDTQYF. J is TRBJ2-3 and V is TRBV15; 8 bases match TRBD2. The germline V gene has CDR1 LNHNV and CDR2 YYDKDF (reference sequence). V shed 1 base, J shed 2 bases, and the junction held 5 bases outside the gene matches. The CDR3 contains 16 residues.

The table lists this clone with a few counts. The genes are TRBV5-1 and TRBJ2-3; 9 nucleotides agree with TRBD2. This CDR3 spans 14 amino acids. The germline gives CDR1 SGHRS, CDR2 YFSETQ. V was clipped by 0 bases and J by 5 bases; unmatched bases: 1. CDR3 protein: CASSLEREEDTQYF. The CDR3, as DNA: TGCGCCAGCAGCTTGGAGCGGGAGGAAGATACGCAGTATTTT.

The gene calls are TRBV5-1 and TRBJ2-2; possible D gene TRBD2, 5 bases. The CDR3 runs to 14 residues. CDR1 is SGHRS, CDR2 YFSETQ, per germline. The germline V and J ends were trimmed by 4 bases and 1 base, with 8 bases remaining between them. This CDR3 reads CASSPGVNTGELFF. CDR3 DNA sequence: TGCGCCAGCAGCCCCGGGGTGAACACCGGGGAGCTGTTTTTT.

The rearrangement uses TRBV5-1 and TRBJ2-2, with a weak D call TRBD2 (5 bases). The CDR3 totals 15 residues. V lost 0 bases and J 3 bases, leaving 9 bases between the germline ends. Germline CDR1 reads SGHRS; CDR2 reads YFSETQ. CDR3 in amino acids: CASSLVSEDTGELFF. CDR3 sequence (DNA): TGCGCCAGCAGCTTGGTTAGCGAGGACACCGGGGAGCTGTTTTTT.

The CDR3 spells CASSSTGVSSYEQYF. CDR3 nucleotide sequence: TGCGCCAGCAGCTCCACAGGTGTAAGCTCCTACGAGCAGTACTTC. The rearrangement links TRBV5-1 to TRBJ2-7; weak D call: TRBD1 (5 bases). This CDR3 comprises 15 residues. CDR1 and CDR2 from the germline V gene are SGHRS and YFSETQ. V was clipped by 3 bases and J by 0 bases, with 13 bases between them.

The rearrangement links TRBV2 to TRBJ2-5, with D hard to call. Germline V gene lookup returns CDR1 SNHLY and CDR2 FYNNEI. V lost 3 bases and J 7 bases, leaving 15 bases between the germline ends. The CDR3 totals 14 residues. The chain's CDR3 is CASSEAAPRGTQYF. As DNA, the CDR3 is TGTGCCAGCAGTGAGGCCGCCCCTCGTGGGACCCAGTACTTC.

This clone has just a few counts. The chain couples TRBV5-1 to TRBJ2-5; 12 bases are shared with TRBD2. Germline V gene data show CDR1 as SGHRS and CDR2 as YFSETQ. The junction had 7 bases not matched to a gene; V was cut back by 4 bases and J by 3 bases. CDR3 length equals 16 residues. CDR3 sequence (DNA): TGCGCCAGCAGCCCCCTAGCGGGAGGGAAAAAAGAGACCCAGTACTTC. Translated: CASSPLAGGKKETQYF.

This clone turned up a few times. This chain uses TRBV7-3 with TRBJ2-3, with D possibly matching TRBD2 (5 bases). The germline gives CDR1 SGHTA, CDR2 FQGTGA. V lost 1 base to trimming and J lost 1 base, with 6 bases between them. CDR3 size: 14 residues. The CDR3 spells CASSLNGGTDTQYF. CDR3 bases: TGTGCCAGCAGCTTAAACGGGGGCACAGATACGCAGTATTTT.

CDR3 nucleotides: TGCGCCAGCAGCTTGGCGGGGGATCTTTACGAGCAGTACTTC. Translating gives CASSLAGDLYEQYF. This chain uses TRBV5-1 with TRBJ2-7; D might be TRBD2 (6 bases). From germline, CDR1 is SGHRS and CDR2 YFSETQ. The CDR3 contains 14 residues. V was pared by 0 bases and J by 4 bases, with 11 bases between. Full variable domain (outside the CDR3, taken from reference TRBV5-1 and TRBJ2-7): KAGVTQTPRYLIKTRGQQVTLSCSPISGHRSVSWYQQTPGQGLQFLFEYFSETQRNKGNFPGRFSGRQFSNSRSEMNVSTLELGDSALYLCASSLAGDLYEQYFGPGTRLTVT.

The chain combines TRBV18 with TRBJ2-7; 8 bases agree with TRBD2. Trimming cost V 4 bases and J 4 bases; bases outside gene matches: 9. This CDR3 contains 15 residues. Germline assignment: CDR1 KGHSH and CDR2 LQKENI. CDR3 DNA sequence: TGTGCCAGCTCACGCGCTACGGGAGGGGTGTACGAGCAGTACTTC. This sequence encodes CASSRATGGVYEQYF.

This sequence joins TRBV18 and TRBJ2-7; a weak D match, TRBD1 (5 bases). The germline V gene has CDR1 KGHSH and CDR2 LQKENI. The CDR3 consists of 15 residues. Trimming removed 0 bases at V and 2 bases at J, with 11 bases between. DNA of the CDR3: TGTGCCAGCTCACCACCGGGCAGGGATCCCTACGAGCAGTACTTC. It yields the protein CASSPPGRDPYEQYF.

The chain joins TRBV7-2 to TRBJ2-6; D ambiguous. Trimming cost V 7 bases and J 1 base, with 11 bases left between them. This CDR3 has 15 amino acids. CDR1 is SGHTA, CDR2 FQGNSA, per germline. DNA of the CDR3: TGTGCCAGCAACCTGAGATCTTCTGGGGCCAACGTCCTGACTTTC. Its translation is CASNLRSSGANVLTF.

This clone has only a few counts. The V gene is TRBV5-1, the J gene TRBJ2-7; TRBD1 might be the D (6 bases). CDR3 size: 15 residues. V shed 0 bases and J shed 5 bases, with 15 bases lying between them. CDR1 is SGHRS, CDR2 YFSETQ, per germline. CDR3: CASSLVGRGNNEQYF. CDR3 DNA sequence: TGCGCCAGCAGCTTGGTCGGCAGGGGAAACAACGAGCAGTACTTC. The full variable domain, its missing parts supplied by reference TRBV5-1 and TRBJ2-7, is KAGVTQTPRYLIKTRGQQVTLSCSPISGHRSVSWYQQTPGQGLQFLFEYFSETQRNKGNFPGRFSGRQFSNSRSEMNVSTLELGDSALYLCASSLVGRGNNEQYFGPGTRLTVT.

This clone was picked up a small number of times. CDR3 in DNA: TGCGCCAGCAGCCACCCGACAGGGCCCCGCTCCTACGAGCAGTACTTC. The encoded protein is CASSHPTGPRSYEQYF. This chain joins TRBV4-1 and TRBJ2-7; the match to TRBD1 covers 7 bases. In germline, CDR1 is MGHRA, CDR2 YSYEKL. This CDR3 has 16 amino acids. The ends lost 3 bases at V and 0 bases at J; junction bases unmatched: 8.

The V and J genes are TRBV14 and TRBJ2-1; 9 bases align to TRBD2. The CDR3 has 16 residues. The trim removed 3 bases at V and 6 bases at J, leaving 9 bases unmatched. The V gene's germline CDR1 is SGHDN and CDR2 FVKESK. CDR3 region: CASSQGSLAGLNEQFF. The CDR3 DNA reads TGTGCCAGCAGCCAGGGCTCCCTAGCGGGACTCAATGAGCAGTTCTTC.

This clone has a handful of counts. V and J are TRBV18 and TRBJ2-3; no firm D call. Germline V gene lookup returns CDR1 KGHSH and CDR2 LQKENI. The CDR3 loop spans 18 amino acids. V gave up 1 base and J gave up 0 bases, with 17 bases separating them. CDR3 amino acids: CASSPLSYGTTSTDTQYF. The CDR3 coding sequence is TGTGCCAGCTCACCACTGTCCTACGGTACTACTAGCACAGATACGCAGTATTTT.

The J gene is TRBJ2-5, the V gene TRBV7-8, with 9 bases identical to TRBD1. V dropped 3 bases and J dropped 5; count of bases not matched to a gene: 7. The CDR3 runs 15 residues. Germline lookup yields CDR1 SGHVS and CDR2 FQNEAQ. The CDR3: CASSLYWDRAETQYF. In nucleotides, the CDR3 is TGTGCCAGCAGCTTGTATTGGGACAGGGCGGAGACCCAGTACTTC.

In its sample, this clone was seen a few times. Other nucleotide sequences from this sample produce the same CDR3. The rearrangement links TRBV18 to TRBJ2-3, with a tentative D call TRBD1 (5 bases). The CDR3 spans 13 residues. CDR1 is KGHSH and CDR2 is LQKENI in the germline V gene. The ends were cut back, 3 bases at V and 3 bases at J, with 7 bases in the middle. The CDR3 loop is CASSPPGTDTQYF. The CDR3 DNA sequence: TGTGCCAGCTCACCCCCAGGGACAGATACGCAGTATTTT.

This clone was observed a few times. The chain joins TRBV4-3 to TRBJ1-5; TRBD1 agrees at 8 bases. V lost 0 bases to trimming and J lost 11 bases; unmatched junction nucleotides: 9. The CDR3 covers 15 residues. Per germline, CDR1 LGHNA and CDR2 YSLEER. CDR3 in DNA: TGCGCCAGCAGCCAAGATTGGGGAGAGACAGGGGCCCAGCATTTT. Residues: CASSQDWGETGAQHF.

This clone showed up just a few times. Other DNA sequences from this sample encode an identical CDR3 as well. V is TRBV7-9 and J is TRBJ1-1; no reliable D call. CDR1 is SEHNR, CDR2 FQNEAQ, per germline (reference sequence). With 0 bases removed from V and 1 base from J, the gap between germline ends came to 3 bases. This CDR3 comprises 13 residues. This chain's CDR3 is CASSLAGNTEAFF. In nucleotides, the CDR3 is TGTGCCAGCAGCTTAGCCGGGAACACTGAAGCTTTCTTT. The full variable domain, in which reference TRBV7-9 and TRBJ1-1 provide the parts outside the CDR3, is DTGVSQNPRHKITKRGQNVTFRCDPISEHNRLYWYRQTLGQGPEFLTYFQNEAQLEKSRLLSDRFSAERPKGSFSTLEIQRTEQGDSAMYLCASSLAGNTEAFFGQGTRLTVV.

This clone was seen only a few times. CDR3 nucleotides: TGTGCCAGCAGCTTGGAGAGCGGGGGGGCCCACGAGCAGTACTTC. Translated, it gives CASSLESGGAHEQYF. The chain carries TRBV5-4 and TRBJ2-7; 10 nucleotides line up with TRBD2. This CDR3 comprises 15 residues. Germline V gene data show CDR1 as SGHNT and CDR2 as YYREEE (reference sequence). The junction had 5 bases not matched to a gene; V was cut back by 0 bases and J by 5 bases.

This clone was seen a handful of times. The rearrangement joins TRBV4-1 to TRBJ1-1; weak D call: TRBD1 (6 bases). The CDR3 consists of 15 residues. CDR1 is MGHRA and CDR2 is YSYEKL in the germline V gene. V was pared by 4 bases and J by 1 base, with 13 bases between. The CDR3 nucleotides read TGCGCCAGCAGCCGGACCGGGACACCGAACACTGAAGCTTTCTTT. This gives the protein CASSRTGTPNTEAFF.

Only a few counts were recorded for this clone. The V and J genes are TRBV7-2 and TRBJ1-2; no definite D call. This CDR3 contains 16 residues. V lost 5 bases and J lost 0, with 16 bases in between. From germline, CDR1 is SGHTA and CDR2 FQGNSA. The CDR3 bases are TGTGCCAGCAGCATAAGGAGGAGGATAGCTAACTATGGCTACACCTTC. It translates to CASSIRRRIANYGYTF.

As DNA, the CDR3 is TGTGCCAGCAGCCAAACAGGGAATGACTATGGCTACACCTTC. As protein: CASSQTGNDYGYTF. The V call is TRBV14, the J call TRBJ1-2; weak D call: TRBD1 (6 bases). CDR3 length: 14 residues. Germline V CDR1 and CDR2: SGHDN, FVKESK. Trimming shortened V by 2 bases and J by 3 bases, and 10 bases separated the two germline ends.

This clone showed up just a few times. The J gene is TRBJ2-7, the V gene TRBV5-1; 7 bases align to TRBD1. CDR3 size: 13 residues. Losses at the gene ends were 1 base for V and 3 bases for J; bases not matched to a gene: 1. The germline CDR1 and CDR2 sequences are SGHRS and YFSETQ. The CDR3, as DNA: TGCGCCAGCAGCTTGAACAGGGGCTACGAGCAGTACTTC. Amino acids: CASSLNRGYEQYF.